This TCR beta chain stems from a study of identifying expanded T cells in peripheral blood. During the collection period, no donor immune events like infections were recorded. The CDR3 has 15 residues. Germline-derived CDR1 and CDR2 are SGHVS and FNYEAQ. The V and J ends lost 2 bases and 5 bases respectively, with 15 bases between them. Points from the study as a whole: Two-week clone count variance significantly increased as total template count grew. Over around two and four weeks, about 15 and 19 clones changed, versus around 1.2 between replicates.

With respect to this clone: As yet, its antigen is unknown.

Sequenced by immunoSEQ multiplex PCR; TCRdb stores in-frame clones only, minus some. The table records 80,000 to 95,000 clones, about 91% of them present only once. Material for sequencing was blood. The source of this sequence is a person aged 18-70 years in good health. The rearrangement uses TRBV7-6 and TRBJ2-5; the D gene is possibly TRBD2 (5 bases). This CDR3 reads CASSLRGSSHETQYF. Here the CDR3 DNA reads TGTGCCAGCAGCTTACGGGGTAGCTCGCACGAGACCCAGTACTTC.